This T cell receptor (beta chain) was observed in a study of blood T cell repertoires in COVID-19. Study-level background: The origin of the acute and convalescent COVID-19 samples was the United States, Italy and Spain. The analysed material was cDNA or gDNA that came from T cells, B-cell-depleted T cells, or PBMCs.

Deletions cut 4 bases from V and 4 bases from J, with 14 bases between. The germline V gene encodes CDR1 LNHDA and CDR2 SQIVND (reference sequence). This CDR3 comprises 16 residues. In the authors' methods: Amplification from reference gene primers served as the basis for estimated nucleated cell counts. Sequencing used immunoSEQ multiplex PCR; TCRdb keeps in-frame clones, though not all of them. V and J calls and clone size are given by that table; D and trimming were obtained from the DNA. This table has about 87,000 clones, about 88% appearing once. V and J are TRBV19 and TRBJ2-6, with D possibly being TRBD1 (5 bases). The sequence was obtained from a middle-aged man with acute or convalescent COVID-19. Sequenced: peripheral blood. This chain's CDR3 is CASSTSKGWGANVLTF. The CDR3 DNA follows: TGTGCCAGTAGTACCTCGAAGGGGTGGGGGGCCAACGTCCTGACTTTC.